This T cell receptor (beta chain) stems from a study of T cells in localized non-small cell lung cancer. Findings and caveats of the study: When the top 100 tumor clones were examined, a median 57 of them also appeared in the adjacent lung, which was paired and uninvolved. Longer overall survival accompanied higher blood T cell density. Uninvolved adjacent lung had the highest recorded T cell clonality, with tumor below it. Heterogeneity remains possible, as sequencing covered one tumor region only.

The table came from immunoSEQ multiplex PCR; TCRdb's copy has only in-frame clones and leaves some out. In the table there are under 55,000 clones, around 82% of which are singletons. Per germline, CDR1 SGDLS and CDR2 YYNGEE. The CDR3 loop spans 19 amino acids. V lost 0 bases to trimming and J lost 6 bases, with 25 bases between them. Turning to this clone: Its matching antigen is unknown.

The TCR originated in a woman aged 35 to 69 with stage II lung adenocarcinoma. The source material was PBMCs, sampled before any cancer treatment. V and J are TRBV9 and TRBJ2-1, with D possibly matching TRBD2 (7 bases). This chain's CDR3 is CASSVEQGMWGGYPNEQFF. CDR3 DNA sequence: TGTGCCAGCAGCGTAGAGCAGGGGATGTGGGGGGGATATCCCAATGAGCAGTTCTTC.